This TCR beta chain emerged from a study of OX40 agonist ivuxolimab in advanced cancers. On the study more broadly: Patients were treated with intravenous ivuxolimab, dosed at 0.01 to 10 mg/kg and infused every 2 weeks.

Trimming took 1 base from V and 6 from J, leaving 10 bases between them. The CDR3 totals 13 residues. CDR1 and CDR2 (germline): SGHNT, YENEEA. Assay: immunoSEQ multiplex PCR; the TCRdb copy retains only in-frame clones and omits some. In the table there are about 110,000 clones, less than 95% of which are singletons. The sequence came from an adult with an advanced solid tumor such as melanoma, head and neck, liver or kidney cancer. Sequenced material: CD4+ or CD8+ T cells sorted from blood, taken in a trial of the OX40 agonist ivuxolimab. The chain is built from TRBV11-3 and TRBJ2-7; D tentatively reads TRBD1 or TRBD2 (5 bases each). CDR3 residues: CASSLGWGSEQYF. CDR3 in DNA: TGTGCCAGCAGCTTAGGATGGGGGAGCGAGCAGTACTTC.